Below are 30 T cell receptor beta chains sequenced from a single sample in a study of blood T cell repertoires in COVID-19. Sequenced by immunoSEQ multiplex PCR; TCRdb stores in-frame clones only, minus some. The profile shows around 94,000 clones, 75% to 85% of them singletons. Material for sequencing was peripheral blood. The receptors were sampled from a human donor in a cohort sampled during active COVID-19.

The chain recombines TRBV19 with TRBJ1-5; TRBD1 might be the D (6 bases). CDR1 is LNHDA and CDR2 is SQIVND in the germline V gene (reference sequence). Trimming cost V 6 bases and J 3 bases, with 15 bases left between them. This CDR3 region has 15 residues. The CDR3 coding sequence is TGTGCCAGTAGAACGGCAGGGGCCCCCAATCAGCCCCAGCATTTT. Translated: CASRTAGAPNQPQHF.

The chain uses TRBV28 and TRBJ1-2; 8 bases match TRBD1. CDR1 is MDHEN, CDR2 SYDVKM, per germline. The CDR3 is made up of 15 amino acids. V lost 6 bases and J lost 4; bases outside the gene matches: 10. In DNA, the CDR3 is TGTGCCAGCAGGAACCCGGACAGGGTGAGCTATGGCTACACCTTC. It yields the protein CASRNPDRVSYGYTF.

This chain uses TRBV5-1 with TRBJ2-5, with TRBD1 matching 8 bases. Trimming removed 4 bases from V and 5 bases from J; junction bases left unmatched: 7. The CDR3 spans 14 residues. Germline CDR1 reads SGHRS; CDR2 reads YFSETQ. CDR3 in DNA: TGCGCCAGCAGCCTAGGACAGGGTGTTGAGACCCAGTACTTC. Translating gives CASSLGQGVETQYF.

V usage is TRBV28 and J usage is TRBJ2-3; D unclear. The V and J ends lost 2 bases and 6 bases respectively, with 12 bases between them. Germline CDR1 is MDHEN and CDR2 is SYDVKM. This CDR3 comprises 14 residues. CDR3 sequence (DNA): TGTGCCAGCAGTTTAAGCCCCCTCACGGATACGCAGTATTTT. Translated, it gives CASSLSPLTDTQYF.

The chain recombines TRBV4-1 with TRBJ2-3, with D possibly being TRBD2 (6 bases). Germline values: CDR1 MGHRA, CDR2 YSYEKL. The CDR3 length is 16 residues. V gave up 2 bases and J gave up 2 bases, with 14 bases separating them. The CDR3 DNA reads as TGCGCCAGCAGCCAACGGGGCGGAGGGGACACAGATACGCAGTATTTT. It codes for CASSQRGGGDTDTQYF.

The V gene is TRBV7-2, the J gene TRBJ1-6; D remains ambiguous. V lost 0 bases, J lost 8 bases, and 8 bases lay in between. CDR3 size: 14 residues. From germline, CDR1 is SGHTA and CDR2 FQGNSA. This chain's CDR3 is CASSLAADYSPLHF. Here the CDR3 DNA reads TGTGCCAGCAGCTTAGCGGCAGATTATTCACCCCTCCACTTT.

The rearrangement joins TRBV20-1 to TRBJ1-4, with unresolved D. CDR1 and CDR2 from the germline V gene are DFQATT and SNEGSKA (reference sequence). This CDR3 region has 11 residues. With 5 bases removed from V and 4 bases from J, the gap between germline ends came to 5 bases. The CDR3 DNA reads TGCAGTGCTCCCTTTAATGAAAAACTGTTTTTT. It translates to CSAPFNEKLFF.

V is TRBV5-5 and J is TRBJ2-1; 7 positions agree with TRBD1. Trimming took 4 bases from V and 5 from J; bases not matched to a gene: 3. CDR1 is SGHKS and CDR2 is YYEKEE in the germline V gene (reference sequence). The CDR3 is made up of 13 amino acids. CDR3 loop: CASSRDRHNEQFF. The CDR3 region has the DNA TGTGCCAGCAGCCGGGACAGACACAATGAGCAGTTCTTC.

This chain links TRBV29-1 with TRBJ1-2, with TRBD1 as a possible D gene (5 bases). Trimming removed 5 bases from V and 7 bases from J, with 11 bases in between. Germline lookup yields CDR1 SQVTM and CDR2 ANQGSEA. The CDR3 sequence is 11 residues long. The DNA of the CDR3 is TGCAGCGTTCTCAGGGAAAGTGGCTACACCTTC. Translation: CSVLRESGYTF.

This clone was seen repeatedly, ten times or more. The chain has TRBV6-6 and TRBJ2-3, with no clear D. CDR1 MNHNY and CDR2 SVGAGI come from the germline V gene (reference sequence). CDR3 length equals 15 residues. V was cut by 6 bases and J by 1 base, with 14 bases left in between. The CDR3 DNA sequence: TGTGCCAGCAGCCACGGCCCTAGTCGCACAGATACGCAGTATTTT. Translation: CASSHGPSRTDTQYF.

The chain joins TRBV6-5 to TRBJ1-2; 9 bases line up with TRBD1. Trimming removed 7 bases from V and 8 bases from J; junction bases left unmatched: 5. Looked up from germline, CDR1 is MNHEY and CDR2 is SVGAGI. The CDR3 extends over 12 amino acids. CDR3 in DNA: TGTGCCAGCAAGAACAGGGGGCTCGGCTACACCTTC. This translates into CASKNRGLGYTF.

As to this clone: Other DNA sequences in the same sample also yield this CDR3. The chain has TRBV5-6 and TRBJ1-6; 8 nucleotides match TRBD1. The CDR3 extends over 14 amino acids. V lost 3 bases, J lost 5 bases, and 1 base stayed unmatched. The germline V gene encodes CDR1 SGHDT and CDR2 YYEEEE. CDR3 protein: CASSWGQDNSPLHF. The CDR3, as DNA: TGTGCCAGCAGCTGGGGACAGGATAATTCACCCCTCCACTTT.

The sample holds one count of this clone. The V gene is TRBV7-2, the J gene TRBJ1-4, with 9 nucleotides matching TRBD1. V shed 5 bases, J shed 7 bases, and the junction held 8 bases outside the gene matches. Germline lookup yields CDR1 SGHTA and CDR2 FQGNSA. This CDR3 spans 15 amino acids. The CDR3 here is CASSHNRDRVEKLFF. CDR3 sequence (DNA): TGTGCCAGCAGCCACAACCGGGACAGGGTTGAAAAACTGTTTTTT.

This clone was found once. V and J are TRBV27 and TRBJ2-6; 7 bases line up with TRBD1. The CDR3 is 15 amino acids. CDR1 is MNHEY and CDR2 is SMNVEV in the germline V gene (reference sequence). V dropped 7 bases and J dropped 2; count of bases not matched to a gene: 5. The CDR3 DNA is TGTGCCAGCACTGACGGGACAGCTGGGGCCAACGTCCTGACTTTC. It is translated as CASTDGTAGANVLTF.

The V gene is TRBV5-6, the J gene TRBJ1-4; no clear D. CDR3 length equals 14 residues. V was shortened by 5 bases and J by 7 bases, with 15 bases between the two germline ends. Germline lookup yields CDR1 SGHDT and CDR2 YYEEEE. CDR3 coding DNA: TGTGCCAGCAGTTTTAGAATGTCGGGTGAAAAACTGTTTTTT. Its translation is CASSFRMSGEKLFF. Variable domain in full (rest from reference TRBV5-6 and TRBJ1-4): DAGVTQSPTHLIKTRGQQVTLRCSPKSGHDTVSWYQQALGQGPQFIFQYYEEEERQRGNFPDRFSGHQFPNYSSELNVNALLLGDSALYLCASSFRMSGEKLFFGSGTQLSVL.

The chain is built from TRBV5-1 and TRBJ1-1; 8 nucleotides agree with TRBD1. CDR1 is SGHRS and CDR2 is YFSETQ in the germline V gene. This CDR3 spans 15 amino acids. Trimming removed 5 bases from V and 6 bases from J; junction bases left unmatched: 12. CDR3 protein: CASRSRRGPGSEAFF. Written as DNA, the CDR3 is TGCGCCAGCAGGTCCCGCAGGGGGCCGGGATCTGAAGCTTTCTTT.

J is TRBJ1-5 and V is TRBV2, with no clear D. The germline CDR1 and CDR2 sequences are SNHLY and FYNNEI. V lost 4 bases and J lost 4, with 11 bases in between. CDR3 length equals 14 residues. The CDR3 region is CASSVVAENQPQHF. CDR3 nucleotides: TGTGCCAGCAGTGTCGTGGCGGAGAATCAGCCCCAGCATTTT.

V and J are TRBV10-2 and TRBJ2-7; 10 bases are shared with TRBD1. The V and J ends lost 4 bases and 3 bases, in that order; junction bases with no gene match: 6. Germline CDR1 and CDR2: WSHSY and SAAADI. The CDR3 loop spans 15 amino acids. The CDR3 coding sequence is TGCGCCAGCAGTGGGCCGGGACAGGGGCACTACGAGCAGTACTTC. Protein product: CASSGPGQGHYEQYF.

The rearrangement joins TRBV5-1 to TRBJ2-7; D gene ambiguous. The CDR3 contains 14 residues. Germline V gene sequence: CDR1 SGHRS, CDR2 YFSETQ. Trimming cost V 2 bases and J 2 bases, with 11 bases left between them. This chain's CDR3 is CASSLLGGTYEQYF. CDR3 bases: TGCGCCAGCAGCTTATTAGGCGGAACCTACGAGCAGTACTTC.

The chain employs TRBV7-9 and TRBJ2-1; TRBD2 agrees at 14 bases. The junction had 8 bases not matched to a gene; V was cut back by 3 bases and J by 10 bases. In germline, CDR1 is SEHNR, CDR2 FQNEAQ (reference sequence). This CDR3 has 16 residues. CDR3 DNA: TGTGCCAGCAGCTTTGGGACTAGCGGGGGCCTTGAGGAGCAGTTCTTC. It yields the protein CASSFGTSGGLEEQFF.

The table lists this clone with a few counts. J is TRBJ2-5 and V is TRBV11-2; 11 bases fit TRBD2. J lost 4 bases, V lost 5 bases, and 15 bases had no gene match. The CDR3 sequence is 18 residues long. Germline assignment: CDR1 SGHAT and CDR2 FQNNGV. CDR3 region: CASSLGTSGNAAPETQYF. The CDR3 DNA sequence: TGTGCCAGCAGCCTCGGGACTAGCGGAAATGCTGCCCCAGAGACCCAGTACTTC.

Here the CDR3 reads CASSLAPGLSYEQYF. DNA for the CDR3: TGCGCCAGCAGCTTGGCCCCCGGACTCTCCTACGAGCAGTACTTC. V is TRBV5-1 and J is TRBJ2-7; TRBD2 is a possible D gene (5 bases). This CDR3 spans 15 amino acids. The ends were cut back, 0 bases at V and 0 bases at J, with 10 bases in the middle. The germline V gene encodes CDR1 SGHRS and CDR2 YFSETQ.

The chain joins TRBV30 to TRBJ1-2, with D unresolved. Germline CDR1 GTSNPN, CDR2 SVGIG (reference sequence). This CDR3 is built from 13 residues. Trimming shortened V by 0 bases and J by 4 bases, and 9 bases separated the two germline ends. CDR3 in DNA: TGTGCCTGGAGTGTAGGGAGTCCCTATGGCTACACCTTC. Protein sequence: CAWSVGSPYGYTF.

The chain joins TRBV12-3 or TRBV12-4 to TRBJ2-7; a possible D gene is TRBD1 (6 bases). This CDR3 is 12 amino acids long. V was shortened by 5 bases and J by 12 bases, with 17 bases between the two germline ends. CDR3 bases: TGTGCCAGCAGTCGCAACAGGGAACCCTCGTACTTC. It is translated as CASSRNREPSYF.

V and J are TRBV7-9 and TRBJ2-7; 9 bases line up with TRBD2. The V and J ends lost 5 bases and 3 bases, in that order; junction bases with no gene match: 8. Germline lookup yields CDR1 SEHNR and CDR2 FQNEAQ (reference sequence). The length of the CDR3 is 15 residues. The CDR3 coding sequence is TGTGCCAGCAGCCCATCGCGGGGGGGGGACTACGAGCAGTACTTC. It specifies CASSPSRGGDYEQYF. Supplemented by reference TRBV7-9 and TRBJ2-7, the full variable domain reads DTGVSQNPRHKITKRGQNVTFRCDPISEHNRLYWYRQTLGQGPEFLTYFQNEAQLEKSRLLSDRFSAERPKGSFSTLEIQRTEQGDSAMYLCASSPSRGGDYEQYFGPGTRLTVT.

CDR3: CASSLQAVNQPQHF. For the CDR3, the DNA is TGTGCCAGCAGCCTACAGGCCGTCAATCAGCCCCAGCATTTT. This sequence joins TRBV7-2 and TRBJ1-5, with a possible D match to TRBD1 (5 bases). Germline V gives CDR1 SGHTA, CDR2 FQGNSA. V lost 5 bases to trimming and J lost 3 bases, with 11 bases between them. This CDR3 spans 14 amino acids.

This CDR3 reads CASSLLRTVGSTF. The DNA for the CDR3 is TGTGCCAGCAGCTTGTTACGTACAGTAGGTAGCACCTTC. The V and J genes are TRBV5-6 and TRBJ1-2; D gene ambiguous. The V end lost 1 base, the J end lost 13 bases, and 17 bases lay between the germline ends. Germline V gives CDR1 SGHDT, CDR2 YYEEEE. CDR3 length: 13 amino acids.

This chain connects TRBV9 to TRBJ2-3; 7 nucleotides match TRBD2. After removal of 0 bases from V and 0 bases from J, the junction contained 4 bases not matched to a gene. The CDR3 spans 16 residues. CDR1 and CDR2 (germline): SGDLS, YYNGEE. The CDR3 nucleotides read TGTGCCAGCAGCGTAGAAGCGGGGACTAGCACAGATACGCAGTATTTT. Protein product: CASSVEAGTSTDTQYF.

The genes are TRBV28 and TRBJ1-2; 7 nucleotides agree with TRBD1. The trim removed 6 bases at V and 7 bases at J, leaving 14 bases unmatched. The CDR3 sequence is 15 residues long. The germline CDR1 and CDR2 sequences are MDHEN and SYDVKM. CDR3 coding DNA: TGTGCCAGCAGACCCTCACACAGGGGCGCAAGTGGCTACACCTTC. This sequence encodes CASRPSHRGASGYTF.

This clone was detected a few times. This chain connects TRBV28 to TRBJ2-7; D ambiguous. The germline V gene encodes CDR1 MDHEN and CDR2 SYDVKM. V dropped 6 bases and J dropped 7 bases, with 10 bases sitting between them. This CDR3 is 11 amino acids long. The CDR3 is CASSSPPEQYF. CDR3 sequence (DNA): TGTGCCAGCAGCTCCCCCCCGGAGCAGTACTTC.